This T cell receptor beta chain was retrieved from a study of fetal regulatory T cell absence and autoimmunity. Study at large: The IPEX patients lacked clinical diabetes but had exocrine pancreas autoimmunity. Study-level findings and limits: Pancreas TCRs were oligoclonally enriched versus cord blood, some clones over 85-fold.

V was trimmed by 5 bases and J by 7 bases, leaving 21 bases between them. The CDR3 extends over 16 amino acids. Germline lookup yields CDR1 MNHNY and CDR2 SVGAGI (reference sequence). The repertoire was sequenced with immunoSEQ multiplex PCR; TCRdb's copy has only in-frame clones and lacks some. The sample gives about 95,000 clones, 72% of which show up once; less than 2.5% is in the top ten. The table lists this clone with a count of one. Antigen specificity is unknown. The origin of this receptor is a male donor with IPEX syndrome. The specimen sequenced was pancreas tissue. This chain links TRBV6-6 with TRBJ1-5, with D tentatively TRBD1 (6 bases). CDR3 region: CASSIDQGFGSQPQHF. The CDR3, as DNA: TGTGCCAGCAGTATTGACCAGGGGTTTGGATCCCAGCCCCAGCATTTT.